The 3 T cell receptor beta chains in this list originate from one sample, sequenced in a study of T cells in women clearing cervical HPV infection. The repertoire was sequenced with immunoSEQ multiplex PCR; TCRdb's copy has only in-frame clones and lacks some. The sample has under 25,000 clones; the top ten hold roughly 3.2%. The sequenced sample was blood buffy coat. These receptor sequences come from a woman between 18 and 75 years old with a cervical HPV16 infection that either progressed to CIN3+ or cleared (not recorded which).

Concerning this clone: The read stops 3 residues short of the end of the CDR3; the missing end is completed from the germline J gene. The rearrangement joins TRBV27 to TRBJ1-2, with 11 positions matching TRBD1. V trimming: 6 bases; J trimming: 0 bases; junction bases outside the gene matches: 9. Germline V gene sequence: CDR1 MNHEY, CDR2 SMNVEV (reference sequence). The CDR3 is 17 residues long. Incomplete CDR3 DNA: TGTGCCAGCAGAGTGGGACAGGGGGGGAGTACTAACTATGGC. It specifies CASRVGQGGSTNYG. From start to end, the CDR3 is CASRVGQGGSTNYGYTF.

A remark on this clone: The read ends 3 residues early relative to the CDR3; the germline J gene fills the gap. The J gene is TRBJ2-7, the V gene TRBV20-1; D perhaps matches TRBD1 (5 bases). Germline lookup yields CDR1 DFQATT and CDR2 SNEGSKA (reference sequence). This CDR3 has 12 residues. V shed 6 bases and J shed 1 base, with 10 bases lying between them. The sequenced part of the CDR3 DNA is TGCAGTGCCACCAGGGAATCCTACGAG. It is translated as CSATRESYE. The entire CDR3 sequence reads CSATRESYEQYF.

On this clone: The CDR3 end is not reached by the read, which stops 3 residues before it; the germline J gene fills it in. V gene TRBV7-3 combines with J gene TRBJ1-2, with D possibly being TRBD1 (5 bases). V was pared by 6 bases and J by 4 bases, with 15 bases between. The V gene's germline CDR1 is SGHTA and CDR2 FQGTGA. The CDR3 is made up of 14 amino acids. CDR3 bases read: TGTGCCAGCAGAGCAGCGGGGACCATCTATGGC. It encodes CASRAAGTIYG. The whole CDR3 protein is CASRAAGTIYGYTF.